This T cell receptor (beta chain) was obtained from a study of shared clonotypes between healthy human individuals. Whole-study findings and limits: About 5% of naive CD4 clonotypes were common to a handful of donors. Rarefaction analysis demonstrated incomplete sorted-subset sequencing notwithstanding large depth.

Terminally differentiated effector memory CD45RA+ cells were excluded by CCR7 positive selection of CD45RO-negative cells. The CDR3 has 17 residues. V lost 0 bases and J lost 6; bases outside the gene matches: 10. The germline CDR1 and CDR2 sequences are SEHNR and FQNEAQ (reference sequence). Produced via immunoSEQ multiplex PCR; TCRdb's table is partial and in-frame only. The sample contains about 2.1 million clones, about 92% of which appear only once. As for this clone: Its antigen is unknown.

The chain is built from TRBV7-9 and TRBJ2-2; 7 nucleotides agree with TRBD1. Sequencing used naive CD8+ T cells from PBMCs. The sequence derives from a man between 18 and 35 years old in good health. Some clones in this sample may be carry-over from other donors' samples. CDR3 nucleotides: TGTGCCAGCAGCTTAGCGCCGGGGCAGGGGGACGCCGGGGAGCTGTTTTTT. The encoded protein is CASSLAPGQGDAGELFF.